This record covers a single T cell receptor beta chain. The entry originates in a study of Ad26.COV2.S vaccination and SARS-CoV-2 variants. Treatment specified: around 19 received Ad26.COV2.S at low or high dose, single or two shots; roughly 5 received placebo; per-sample allocation not given. Repertoires come from day 63 after the first vaccine or placebo injection. Clones were read by immunoSEQ multiplex PCR, and TCRdb kept only the in-frame ones, dropping some. This sample has approximately 360,000 clones, with roughly 85% found just once. The germline V and J ends were trimmed by 4 bases and 1 base, with 36 bases remaining between them. This CDR3 has 23 amino acids. Per germline, CDR1 LGHNA and CDR2 YNFKEQ.

This chain joins TRBV4-2 and TRBJ2-3; possibly TRBD2 for D (6 bases). The receptor's source is a person aged 18-65 years who received the Ad26.COV2.S COVID-19 vaccine or a placebo. The sequencing here drew on peripheral blood, taken in a trial of Ad26.COV2.S vaccine versus placebo. In DNA, the CDR3 is TGTGCCAGCAGCCCGACGCCTCGATTACTTACTAGCCTACAATCTAGTGGCACAGATACGCAGTATTTT. Amino acid sequence: CASSPTPRLLTSLQSSGTDTQYF.